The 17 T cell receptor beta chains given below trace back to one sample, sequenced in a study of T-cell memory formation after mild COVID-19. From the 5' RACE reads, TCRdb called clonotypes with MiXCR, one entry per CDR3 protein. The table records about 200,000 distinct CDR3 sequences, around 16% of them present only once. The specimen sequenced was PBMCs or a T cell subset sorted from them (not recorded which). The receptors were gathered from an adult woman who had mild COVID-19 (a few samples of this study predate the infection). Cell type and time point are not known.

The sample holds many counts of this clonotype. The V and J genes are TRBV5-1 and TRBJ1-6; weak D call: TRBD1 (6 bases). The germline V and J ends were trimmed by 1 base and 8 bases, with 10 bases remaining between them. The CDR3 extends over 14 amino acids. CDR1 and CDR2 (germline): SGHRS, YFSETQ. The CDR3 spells CASSLFAGDSPLHF. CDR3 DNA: TGCGCCAGCAGCTTGTTCGCAGGGGATTCACCCCTCCACTTT.

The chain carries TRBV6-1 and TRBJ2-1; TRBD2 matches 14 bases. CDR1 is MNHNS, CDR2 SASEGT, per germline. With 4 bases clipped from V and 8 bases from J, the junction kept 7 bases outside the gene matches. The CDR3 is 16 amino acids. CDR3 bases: TGTGCCAGCAGTGTCCTGGGACTAGCGGGAGCCGATGAGCAGTTCTTC. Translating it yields CASSVLGLAGADEQFF.

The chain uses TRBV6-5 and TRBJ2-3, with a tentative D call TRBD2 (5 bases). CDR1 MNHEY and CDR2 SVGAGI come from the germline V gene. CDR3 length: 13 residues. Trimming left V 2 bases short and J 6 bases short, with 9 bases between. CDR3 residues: CASSYAGGDTQYF. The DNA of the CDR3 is TGTGCCAGCAGTTACGCAGGAGGTGATACGCAGTATTTT.

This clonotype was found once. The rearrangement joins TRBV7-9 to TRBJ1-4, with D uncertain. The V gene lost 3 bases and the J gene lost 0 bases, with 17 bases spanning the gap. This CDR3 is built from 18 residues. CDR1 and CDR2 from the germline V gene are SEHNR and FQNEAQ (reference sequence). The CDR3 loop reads CASSFGSVAVATNEKLFF. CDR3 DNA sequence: TGTGCCAGCAGCTTCGGATCTGTAGCAGTCGCAACTAATGAAAAACTGTTTTTT. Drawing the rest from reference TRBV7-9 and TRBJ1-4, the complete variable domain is DTGVSQNPRHKITKRGQNVTFRCDPISEHNRLYWYRQTLGQGPEFLTYFQNEAQLEKSRLLSDRFSAERPKGSFSTLEIQRTEQGDSAMYLCASSFGSVAVATNEKLFFGSGTQLSVL.

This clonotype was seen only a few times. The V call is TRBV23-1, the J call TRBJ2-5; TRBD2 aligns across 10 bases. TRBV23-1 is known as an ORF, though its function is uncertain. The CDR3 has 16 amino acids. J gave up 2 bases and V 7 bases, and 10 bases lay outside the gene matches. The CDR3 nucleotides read TGCGCCAGCAACACTAGACTAGCGGGTCTACAAGAGACCCAGTACTTC. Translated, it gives CASNTRLAGLQETQYF.

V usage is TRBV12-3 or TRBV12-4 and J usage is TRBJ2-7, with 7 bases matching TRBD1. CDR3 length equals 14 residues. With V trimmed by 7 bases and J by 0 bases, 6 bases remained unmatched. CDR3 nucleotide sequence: TGTGCCAGCAAAAACAGGGGCGGCTCCTACGAGCAGTACTTC. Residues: CASKNRGGSYEQYF.

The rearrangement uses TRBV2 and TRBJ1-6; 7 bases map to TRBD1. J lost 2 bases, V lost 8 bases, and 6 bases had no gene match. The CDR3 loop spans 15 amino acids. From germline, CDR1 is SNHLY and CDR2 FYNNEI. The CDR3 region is CASAGGGTYNSPLHF. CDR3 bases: TGTGCCAGCGCAGGAGGGGGCACCTATAATTCACCCCTCCACTTT.

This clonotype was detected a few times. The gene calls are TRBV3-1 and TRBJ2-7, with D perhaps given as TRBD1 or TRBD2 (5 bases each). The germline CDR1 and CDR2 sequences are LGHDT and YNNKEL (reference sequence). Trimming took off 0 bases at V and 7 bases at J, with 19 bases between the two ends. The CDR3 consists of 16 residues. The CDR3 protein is CASSQDRGTYTREQYF. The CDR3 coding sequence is TGTGCCAGCAGCCAAGATCGTGGGACCTACACGAGGGAGCAGTACTTC.

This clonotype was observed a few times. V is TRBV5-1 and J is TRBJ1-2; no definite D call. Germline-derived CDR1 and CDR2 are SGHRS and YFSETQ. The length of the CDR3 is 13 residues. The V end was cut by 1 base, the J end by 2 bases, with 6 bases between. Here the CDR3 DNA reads TGCGCCAGCAGCTTGCAGGAGAACTATGGCTACACCTTC. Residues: CASSLQENYGYTF.

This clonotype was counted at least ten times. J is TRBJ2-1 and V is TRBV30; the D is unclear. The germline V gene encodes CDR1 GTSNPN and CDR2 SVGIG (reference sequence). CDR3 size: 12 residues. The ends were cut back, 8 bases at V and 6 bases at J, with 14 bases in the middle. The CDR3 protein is CAQAANANEQFF. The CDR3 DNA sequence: TGTGCCCAAGCTGCGAACGCCAATGAGCAGTTCTTC.

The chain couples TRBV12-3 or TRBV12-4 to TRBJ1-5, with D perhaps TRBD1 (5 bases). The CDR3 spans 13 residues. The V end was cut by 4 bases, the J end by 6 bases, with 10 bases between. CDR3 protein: CASSWGPGQPQHF. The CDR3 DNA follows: TGTGCCAGCAGTTGGGGCCCCGGTCAGCCCCAGCATTTT.

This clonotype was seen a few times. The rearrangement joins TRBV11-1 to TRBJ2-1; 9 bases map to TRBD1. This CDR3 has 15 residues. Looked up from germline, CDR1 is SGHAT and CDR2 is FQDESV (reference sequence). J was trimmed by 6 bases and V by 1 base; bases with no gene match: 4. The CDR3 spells CASSLVGQGFNEQFF. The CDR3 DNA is TGTGCCAGCAGCTTAGTGGGACAGGGCTTCAATGAGCAGTTCTTC.

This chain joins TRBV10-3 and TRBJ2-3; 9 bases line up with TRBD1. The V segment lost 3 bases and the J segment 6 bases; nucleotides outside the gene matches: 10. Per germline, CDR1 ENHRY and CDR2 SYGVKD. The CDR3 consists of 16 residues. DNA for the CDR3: TGTGCCATCAGTGACGGGACAGGGAGGCGCGGGGATACGCAGTATTTT. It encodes CAISDGTGRRGDTQYF.

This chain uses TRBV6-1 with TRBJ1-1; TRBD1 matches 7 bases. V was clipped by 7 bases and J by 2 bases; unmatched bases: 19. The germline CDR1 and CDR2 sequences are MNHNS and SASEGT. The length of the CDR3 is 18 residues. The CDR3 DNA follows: TGTGCCAGCAACCCCCTGACAGGGTCACCATATGAAAACACTGAAGCTTTCTTT. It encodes CASNPLTGSPYENTEAFF.

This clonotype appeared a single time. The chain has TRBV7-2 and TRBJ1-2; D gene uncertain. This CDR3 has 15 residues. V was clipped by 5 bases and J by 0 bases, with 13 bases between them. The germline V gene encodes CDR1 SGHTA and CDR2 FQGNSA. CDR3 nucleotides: TGTGCCAGCAGCGAAGACGGGAGTACTAACTATGGCTACACCTTC. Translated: CASSEDGSTNYGYTF.

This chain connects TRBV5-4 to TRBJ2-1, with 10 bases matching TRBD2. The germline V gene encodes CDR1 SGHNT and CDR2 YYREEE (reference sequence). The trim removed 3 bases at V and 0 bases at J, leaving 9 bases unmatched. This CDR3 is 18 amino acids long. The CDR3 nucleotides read TGTGCCAGCAGCTCAAACATAGCGGGGGGCCGCTCCTACAATGAGCAGTTCTTC. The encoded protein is CASSSNIAGGRSYNEQFF.

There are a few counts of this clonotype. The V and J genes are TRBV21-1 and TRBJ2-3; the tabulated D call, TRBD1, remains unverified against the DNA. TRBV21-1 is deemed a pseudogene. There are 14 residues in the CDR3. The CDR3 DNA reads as TGTGCCAGCAGCTTCCAGGGGAATACAGATACGCAGTATTTT. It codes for CASSFQGNTDTQYF.